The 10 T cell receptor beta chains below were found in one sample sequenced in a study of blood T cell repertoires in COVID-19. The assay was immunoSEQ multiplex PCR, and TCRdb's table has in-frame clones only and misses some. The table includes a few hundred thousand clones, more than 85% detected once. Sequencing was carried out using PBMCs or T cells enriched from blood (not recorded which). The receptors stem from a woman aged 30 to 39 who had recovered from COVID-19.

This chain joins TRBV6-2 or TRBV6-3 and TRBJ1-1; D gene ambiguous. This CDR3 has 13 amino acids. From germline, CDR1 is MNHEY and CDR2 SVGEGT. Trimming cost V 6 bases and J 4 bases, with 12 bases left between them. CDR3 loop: CASSRAGGTEAFF. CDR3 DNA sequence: TGTGCCAGCAGCCGGGCGGGCGGCACTGAAGCTTTCTTT.

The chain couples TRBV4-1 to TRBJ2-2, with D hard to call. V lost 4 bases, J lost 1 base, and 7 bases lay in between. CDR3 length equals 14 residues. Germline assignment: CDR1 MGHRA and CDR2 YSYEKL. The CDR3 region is CASSLRLNTGELFF. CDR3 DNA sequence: TGCGCCAGCAGCCTCCGACTGAACACCGGGGAGCTGTTTTTT.

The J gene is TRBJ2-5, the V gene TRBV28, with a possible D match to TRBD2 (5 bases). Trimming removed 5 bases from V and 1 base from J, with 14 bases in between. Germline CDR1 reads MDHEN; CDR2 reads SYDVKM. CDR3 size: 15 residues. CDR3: CASSPAGSLQETQYF. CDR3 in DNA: TGTGCCAGCAGTCCCGCGGGTAGCCTCCAAGAGACCCAGTACTTC. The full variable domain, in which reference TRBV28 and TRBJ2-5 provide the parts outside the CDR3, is DVKVTQSSRYLVKRTGEKVFLECVQDMDHENMFWYRQDPGLGLRLIYFSYDVKMKEKGDIPEGYSVSREKKERFSLILESASTNQTSMYLCASSPAGSLQETQYFGPGTRLLVL.

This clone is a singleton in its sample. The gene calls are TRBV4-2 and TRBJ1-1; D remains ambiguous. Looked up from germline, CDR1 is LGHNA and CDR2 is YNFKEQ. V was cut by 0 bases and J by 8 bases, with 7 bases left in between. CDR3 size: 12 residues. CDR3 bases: TGTGCCAGCAGCCAAGAAAATCTAGAAGCTTTCTTT. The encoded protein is CASSQENLEAFF.

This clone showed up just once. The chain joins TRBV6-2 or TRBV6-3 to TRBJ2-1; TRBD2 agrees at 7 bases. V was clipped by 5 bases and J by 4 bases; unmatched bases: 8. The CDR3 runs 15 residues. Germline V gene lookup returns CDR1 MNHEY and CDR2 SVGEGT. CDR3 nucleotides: TGTGCCAGCAGTGTGGGGGGAGGGCTATACAATGAGCAGTTCTTC. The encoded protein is CASSVGGGLYNEQFF.

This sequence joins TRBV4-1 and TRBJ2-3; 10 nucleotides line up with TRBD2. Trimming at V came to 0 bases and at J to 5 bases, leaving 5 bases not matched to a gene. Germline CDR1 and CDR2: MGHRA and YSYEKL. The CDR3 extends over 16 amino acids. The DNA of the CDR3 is TGCGCCAGCAGCCAAGACGCTAGCGGGAGCGGAGATACGCAGTATTTT. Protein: CASSQDASGSGDTQYF.

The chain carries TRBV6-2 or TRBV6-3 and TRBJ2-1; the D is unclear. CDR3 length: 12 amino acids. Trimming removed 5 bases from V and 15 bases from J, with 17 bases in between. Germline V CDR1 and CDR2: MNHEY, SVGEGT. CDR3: CASSQPTSPSFF. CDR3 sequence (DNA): TGTGCCAGCAGTCAACCGACAAGCCCGTCGTTCTTC.

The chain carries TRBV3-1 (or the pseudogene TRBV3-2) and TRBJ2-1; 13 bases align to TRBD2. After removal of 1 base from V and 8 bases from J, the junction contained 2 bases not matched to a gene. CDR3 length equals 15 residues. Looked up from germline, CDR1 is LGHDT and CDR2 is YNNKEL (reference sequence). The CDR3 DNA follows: TGTGCCAGCAGCCAAGGACTAGCGGGGGGAGATGAGCAGTTCTTC. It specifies CASSQGLAGGDEQFF.

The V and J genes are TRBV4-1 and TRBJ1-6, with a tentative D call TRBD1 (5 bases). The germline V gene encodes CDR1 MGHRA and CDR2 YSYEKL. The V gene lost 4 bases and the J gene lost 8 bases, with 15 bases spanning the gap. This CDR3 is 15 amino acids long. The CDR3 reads CASSPERGRDSPLHF. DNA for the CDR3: TGCGCCAGCAGCCCGGAAAGGGGAAGGGATTCACCCCTCCACTTT.

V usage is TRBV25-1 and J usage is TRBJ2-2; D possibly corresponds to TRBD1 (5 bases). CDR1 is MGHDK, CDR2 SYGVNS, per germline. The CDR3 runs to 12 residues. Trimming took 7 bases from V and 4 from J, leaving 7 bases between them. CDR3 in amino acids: CASKGATGELFF. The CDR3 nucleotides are TGTGCCAGCAAAGGGGCCACCGGGGAGCTGTTTTTT.